The present T cell receptor beta chain was sequenced within a study of CD8+CD57+ T cells in acquired aplastic anemia. Profiling of TCR beta VDJ combinations and CDR3 sequences used genomic DNA as template. TCRdb fed the reads into MiXCR, producing one record per CDR3 protein. In the table there are about 180,000 distinct CDR3 sequences, about 50% of which are singletons. The germline gives CDR1 SNHLY, CDR2 FYNNEI. The CDR3 is 14 residues long. Deletions cut 3 bases from V and 0 bases from J, with 6 bases between. This clonotype appeared many times. Patients who underwent sequencing had shown CD8+CD57+ cell expansion by flow cytometry. No therapy was given to patients before blood sampling.

This receptor was obtained from a human donor with aplastic anemia. Sample: sorted CD4+, CD8+, or CD8+CD57+ T cells (not recorded which) from PBMCs. J is TRBJ1-5 and V is TRBV2; D call uncertain. The CDR3 DNA is TGTGCCAGCAGTGAGTTTAATAGCAATCAGCCCCAGCATTTT. As protein: CASSEFNSNQPQHF.